The 13 T cell receptor beta chains given below trace back to one sample, sequenced in a study of control samples from healthy donors and cancer patients. Clones were sequenced by immunoSEQ multiplex PCR, and TCRdb holds only the in-frame ones, with some missing. The sample has under 150,000 clones, around 86% seen once. The sequenced sample consisted of blood. These receptors came from a man between 40 and 49 years old in good health.

V usage is TRBV30 and J usage is TRBJ1-6; perhaps TRBD1 as D (5 bases). Looked up from germline, CDR1 is GTSNPN and CDR2 is SVGIG (reference sequence). V was pared by 5 bases and J by 12 bases, with 17 bases between. This CDR3 is built from 13 residues. The CDR3 reads CAWAGTGRRPLHF. The DNA of the CDR3 is TGTGCCTGGGCCGGGACTGGAAGGAGACCCCTCCACTTT.

The V gene is TRBV7-8, the J gene TRBJ1-1, with TRBD1 as a possible D gene (6 bases). Germline-derived CDR1 and CDR2 are SGHVS and FQNEAQ. CDR3 length equals 16 residues. The V end was cut by 5 bases, the J end by 4 bases, with 20 bases between. DNA for the CDR3: TGTGCCAGCAGCCCCAGAGGCGGGGGCATGGGCACTGAAGCTTTCTTT. It specifies CASSPRGGGMGTEAFF.

Written as DNA, the CDR3 is TGTGCCAGCAGCTTCAGGGGGGCGGGGGCCGAGCAGTACTTC. It is translated as CASSFRGAGAEQYF. The genes are TRBV11-3 and TRBJ2-7; D could derive from TRBD1 or TRBD2 (7 bases each). CDR3 length: 14 residues. CDR1 and CDR2 (germline): SGHNT, YENEEA. Trimming cost V 3 bases and J 6 bases, with 15 bases left between them.

V gene TRBV7-2 combines with J gene TRBJ2-6; D not resolved. CDR1 is SGHTA and CDR2 is FQGNSA in the germline V gene. V was trimmed by 1 base and J by 1 base, leaving 5 bases between them. The CDR3 runs 15 residues. In DNA, the CDR3 is TGTGCCAGCAGCTTAGACTTTTCTGGGGCCAACGTCCTGACTTTC. Encoded protein: CASSLDFSGANVLTF.

The chain uses TRBV6-5 and TRBJ1-1; D remains unclear. V lost 7 bases to trimming and J lost 1 base, with 10 bases between them. The CDR3 consists of 13 residues. Germline V gene data show CDR1 as MNHEY and CDR2 as SVGAGI. For the CDR3, the DNA is TGTGCCAGCACTTGGGAGGCGAACACTGAAGCTTTCTTT. Translation gives CASTWEANTEAFF.

The chain employs TRBV9 and TRBJ1-6, with TRBD1 identical over 8 bases. Per the germline V gene, CDR1 is SGDLS and CDR2 is YYNGEE. V trimming: 3 bases; J trimming: 7 bases; junction bases outside the gene matches: 3. CDR3 size: 14 residues. The CDR3 bases are TGTGCCAGCAGCGGGGACAGGTGGAATTCACCCCTCCACTTT. The encoded protein is CASSGDRWNSPLHF.

This rearrangement joins TRBV6-1 to TRBJ2-7; 7 positions agree with TRBD2. The V gene end was trimmed by 3 bases and the J gene end by 3 bases; junction bases not matched to a gene: 5. The CDR3 is 14 amino acids. Germline CDR1 MNHNS, CDR2 SASEGT. The CDR3 loop is CASSDRGEGYEQYF. The CDR3 DNA is TGTGCCAGCAGTGATCGGGGGGAGGGCTACGAGCAGTACTTC.

The chain joins TRBV7-6 to TRBJ1-1; D is undetermined. Germline CDR1 is SGHVS and CDR2 is FNYEAQ. V lost 3 bases to trimming and J lost 6 bases, with 8 bases between them. The CDR3 sequence is 12 residues long. The CDR3 region is CASSLILAEAFF. The CDR3 DNA is TGTGCCAGCAGCTTGATCCTCGCTGAAGCTTTCTTT.

The chain is built from TRBV10-2 and TRBJ1-2, with a possible D match to TRBD1 (6 bases). Germline V CDR1 and CDR2: WSHSY, SAAADI. The CDR3 spans 13 residues. The germline V and J ends were trimmed by 3 bases and 7 bases, with 12 bases remaining between them. As DNA, the CDR3 is TGCGCCAGCAGTGAACAGGGAATGGGTGGCTACACCTTC. Its translation is CASSEQGMGGYTF.

A few counts support this clone. The J gene is TRBJ1-5, the V gene TRBV5-8; the D is unclear. Trimming cost V 1 base and J 3 bases, with 2 bases left between them. Germline-derived CDR1 and CDR2 are SGHTS and YDEGEE. The CDR3 is 12 residues long. The CDR3 loop is CASSLYNQPQHF. The DNA of the CDR3 is TGTGCCAGCAGCTTGTACAATCAGCCCCAGCATTTT.

This chain connects TRBV11-2 to TRBJ2-1, with D maybe TRBD1 (5 bases). The germline CDR1 and CDR2 sequences are SGHAT and FQNNGV. Trimming left V 1 base short and J 5 bases short, with 9 bases between. This CDR3 comprises 14 residues. CDR3 in amino acids: CASSLGRANNEQFF. The CDR3 nucleotides are TGTGCCAGCAGCTTAGGCAGGGCAAACAATGAGCAGTTCTTC.

This clone was seen a single time. The chain joins TRBV7-8 to TRBJ1-2, with a possible D match to TRBD1 (5 bases). The CDR3 is 14 residues long. Looked up from germline, CDR1 is SGHVS and CDR2 is FQNEAQ. V was trimmed by 6 bases and J by 6 bases, leaving 17 bases between them. CDR3 sequence reads: CASSPTGQAHGYTF. CDR3 nucleotides: TGTGCCAGCAGTCCCACGGGGCAGGCCCATGGCTACACCTTC.

Remarks on this clone: At one end, the junction sequence differs from germline, possibly due to a read error. V is TRBV5-3 and J is TRBJ2-7; 11 nucleotides line up with TRBD2. TRBV5-3 counts as an open reading frame of uncertain function. The CDR3 has 13 amino acids. The DNA for the CDR3 is TGTGCCAGAAGCTTGACTAGCGGGGGTTACTCGGGGTTC. It specifies CARSLTSGGYSGF.